This passage covers 25 T cell receptor beta chains from one sample sequenced in a study of CD8 T cells in Susac syndrome. Random hexamers were used to reverse transcribe about 0.5 to 1 ug of RNA. TCRdb re-called the immunoSEQ multiplex PCR reads with MiXCR, one entry per CDR3 protein. The repertoire includes about 150,000 distinct CDR3 sequences, about 94% of them detected once, and roughly 0.19% sits in the top ten. Sample: CD8+ T cells from PBMCs. These receptors were taken from a human donor with multiple sclerosis.

The chain carries TRBV30 and TRBJ1-1, with D unresolved. Germline CDR1 and CDR2: GTSNPN and SVGIG (reference sequence). The germline V and J ends were trimmed by 4 bases and 4 bases, with 13 bases remaining between them. The CDR3 contains 13 residues. The CDR3 DNA follows: TGTGCCTGGACCCCAAAGATGGGCACTGAAGCTTTCTTT. Protein product: CAWTPKMGTEAFF.

This chain joins TRBV7-9 and TRBJ2-3; no definite D call. The V end was cut by 2 bases, the J end by 6 bases, with 12 bases between. Germline assignment: CDR1 SEHNR and CDR2 FQNEAQ (reference sequence). The CDR3 sequence is 14 residues long. CDR3 protein: CASSLQIPWDTQYF. The CDR3 nucleotides read TGTGCCAGCAGCTTACAGATACCCTGGGATACGCAGTATTTT.

The chain recombines TRBV13 with TRBJ1-4; D call uncertain. In germline, CDR1 is PRHDT, CDR2 FYEKMQ (reference sequence). The CDR3 totals 14 residues. V shed 5 bases and J shed 7 bases, with 14 bases lying between them. The CDR3 DNA is TGTGCCAGCAGCCTCCAATTGGATCGTGAAAAACTGTTTTTT. Translation gives CASSLQLDREKLFF.

The chain links TRBV19 to TRBJ1-1; D is unclear. The CDR3 contains 14 residues. Germline V gene data show CDR1 as LNHDA and CDR2 as SQIVND (reference sequence). V lost 3 bases and J lost 1, with 9 bases in between. CDR3 in DNA: TGTGCCAGTAGTATTTACGCGTCGAACACTGAAGCTTTCTTT. Protein: CASSIYASNTEAFF. Using reference TRBV19 and TRBJ1-1 for the parts outside the CDR3, the full variable domain is DGGITQSPKYLFRKEGQNVTLSCEQNLNHDAMYWYRQDPGQGLRLIYYSQIVNDFQKGDIAEGYSVSREKKESFPLTVTSAQKNPTAFYLCASSIYASNTEAFFGQGTRLTVV.

The rearrangement links TRBV27 to TRBJ1-6; D call uncertain. The germline V and J ends were trimmed by 6 bases and 14 bases, with 11 bases remaining between them. The CDR3 loop spans 11 amino acids. Germline V gene lookup returns CDR1 MNHEY and CDR2 SMNVEV (reference sequence). In DNA form, the CDR3 reads TGTGCCAGCAGCATGGGGAGGTCCCTCCACTTT. Protein product: CASSMGRSLHF.

In this sample, this clonotype turned up once. This chain joins TRBV10-3 and TRBJ2-5; weak D call: TRBD1 (5 bases). The CDR3 contains 13 residues. Between the trimmed V and J ends, which lost 3 bases and 5 bases, there was a span of 10 bases. CDR1 is ENHRY, CDR2 SYGVKD, per germline. The CDR3 loop is CAISDKGRETQYF. Written as DNA, the CDR3 is TGTGCCATCAGTGATAAGGGGCGCGAGACCCAGTACTTC.

The chain is built from TRBV2 and TRBJ2-4; D is unclear. Germline CDR1 reads SNHLY; CDR2 reads FYNNEI. This CDR3 is built from 15 residues. Trimming removed 7 bases at V and 0 bases at J, with 13 bases between. The CDR3 DNA sequence: TGTGCCAGCACCGAAACCATATTAGCCAAAAACATTCAGTACTTC. This codes for CASTETILAKNIQYF.

This chain connects TRBV30 to TRBJ2-1, with 8 positions matching TRBD2. Germline CDR1 is GTSNPN and CDR2 is SVGIG (reference sequence). V was clipped by 4 bases and J by 1 base; unmatched bases: 3. The CDR3 length is 14 residues. DNA of the CDR3: TGTGCCTGGACCGCGGGGGGTTCCTACAATGAGCAGTTCTTC. Amino acid sequence: CAWTAGGSYNEQFF.

The V and J genes are TRBV20-1 and TRBJ2-3, with D perhaps matching TRBD1 (5 bases). This CDR3 is built from 14 residues. The ends were cut back, 6 bases at V and 2 bases at J, with 15 bases in the middle. Germline V gene lookup returns CDR1 DFQATT and CDR2 SNEGSKA (reference sequence). The DNA for the CDR3 is TGCAGTGCCTCCCGAGACAGAAACACAGATACGCAGTATTTT. This codes for CSASRDRNTDTQYF.

The genes are TRBV9 and TRBJ1-2; no reliable D call. The CDR3 spans 15 residues. CDR1 and CDR2 (germline): SGDLS, YYNGEE. V gave up 3 bases and J gave up 5 bases, with 17 bases separating them. CDR3 region: CASSANKGGIYGYTF. In DNA, the CDR3 is TGTGCCAGCAGCGCAAACAAGGGTGGTATATATGGCTACACCTTC.

This clonotype occurred once. The J gene is TRBJ2-5, the V gene TRBV23-1; TRBD1 aligns across 9 bases. TRBV23-1 is assigned to the ORF class and has an uncertain function. V lost 4 bases and J lost 5; bases outside the gene matches: 5. The CDR3 is 14 residues long. The CDR3 bases are TGCGCCAGCAGTCGGACAGGGGAGGGGGAGACCCAGTACTTC. This encodes CASSRTGEGETQYF.

The chain couples TRBV12-3 or TRBV12-4 to TRBJ2-1; D gene ambiguous. The CDR3 has 14 residues. The ends were cut back, 1 base at V and 2 bases at J, with 6 bases in the middle. The CDR3 loop reads CASSLGVTYNEQFF. The CDR3 bases are TGTGCCAGCAGTTTAGGGGTAACCTACAATGAGCAGTTCTTC.

This chain joins TRBV5-1 and TRBJ2-3; 9 positions match TRBD1. CDR3 size: 16 residues. Losses at the gene ends were 3 bases for V and 3 bases for J; bases not matched to a gene: 8. Germline V gene sequence: CDR1 SGHRS, CDR2 YFSETQ. CDR3 nucleotide sequence: TGCGCCAGCAGCTCCCGGGACAGGGTTTCGACAGATACGCAGTATTTT. Translating it yields CASSSRDRVSTDTQYF.

The CDR3 nucleotides read TGTGCCAGCAGCCACGTAAATCAGCCCCAGCATTTT. It is translated as CASSHVNQPQHF. V usage is TRBV3-1 and J usage is TRBJ1-5; D not resolved. V shed 3 bases and J shed 4 bases, with 4 bases lying between them. The germline V gene encodes CDR1 LGHDT and CDR2 YNNKEL (reference sequence). The CDR3 is 12 residues long.

This chain joins TRBV12-3 or TRBV12-4 and TRBJ2-5; 7 bases match TRBD2. V trimming: 3 bases; J trimming: 9 bases; junction bases outside the gene matches: 4. This CDR3 has 12 residues. Here the CDR3 reads CASSFGGGSQYF. The CDR3 nucleotides are TGTGCCAGCAGTTTTGGCGGGGGATCCCAGTACTTC.

The gene calls are TRBV2 and TRBJ1-1; the D is unclear. CDR1 and CDR2 (germline): SNHLY, FYNNEI. The CDR3 is made up of 15 amino acids. V was shortened by 2 bases and J by 3 bases, with 13 bases between the two germline ends. CDR3 sequence reads: CASSEFPQLDTEAFF. DNA for the CDR3: TGTGCCAGCAGTGAATTCCCACAGCTTGACACTGAAGCTTTCTTT.

Points on this clonotype: One end of the junction does not line up with germline, which may come from a read error. V is TRBV30 and J is TRBJ1-2, with D maybe TRBD1 (6 bases). CDR3 length: 11 residues. Germline V gene data show CDR1 as GTSNPN and CDR2 as SVGIG (reference sequence). CDR3 DNA sequence: TGTGCCTGGAGTGTATCAGGGGACTTCTTCTTC. Protein: CAWSVSGDFFF.

The chain uses TRBV12-3 or TRBV12-4 and TRBJ2-3; 7 nucleotides match TRBD1. The CDR3 totals 15 residues. V was pared by 4 bases and J by 3 bases, with 7 bases of the junction left unmatched. CDR3 residues: CASSSGRGSTDTQYF. In nucleotides, the CDR3 is TGTGCCAGCAGTTCTGGCAGGGGGTCAACAGATACGCAGTATTTT.

The CDR3 loop reads CATSRDRITGGEQYF. The CDR3 DNA reads as TGTGCCACCAGCAGAGACCGAATCACAGGGGGCGAGCAGTACTTC. The chain employs TRBV15 and TRBJ2-7, with 8 positions matching TRBD1. V was pared by 0 bases and J by 6 bases, with 7 bases of the junction left unmatched. Germline CDR1 and CDR2: LNHNV and YYDKDF (reference sequence). The CDR3 length is 15 residues. Together with reference TRBV15 and TRBJ2-7, the CDR3 gives the full variable domain: DAMVIQNPRYQVTQFGKPVTLSCSQTLNHNVMYWYQQKSSQAPKLLFHYYDKDFNNEADTPDNFQSRRPNTSFCFLDIRSPGLGDTAMYLCATSRDRITGGEQYFGPGTRLTVT.

Here the CDR3 DNA reads TGTGCCAGCAGTTTCCCCGGGACCTCCAGGGATACGCAGTATTTT. Its translation is CASSFPGTSRDTQYF. This rearrangement joins TRBV27 to TRBJ2-3; either TRBD1 or TRBD2 may fit D (5 bases each). In germline, CDR1 is MNHEY, CDR2 SMNVEV (reference sequence). Trimming took 3 bases from V and 6 from J, leaving 16 bases between them. This CDR3 spans 15 amino acids.

This clonotype has just one count. J is TRBJ1-1 and V is TRBV29-1; the D gene is possibly TRBD1 (5 bases). Trimming cost V 5 bases and J 4 bases, with 20 bases left between them. The length of the CDR3 is 15 residues. Germline V gene lookup returns CDR1 SQVTM and CDR2 ANQGSEA. The CDR3 DNA is TGCAGCGTTCCAATGGCGGGCTTGGGGGGCACTGAAGCTTTCTTT. It is translated as CSVPMAGLGGTEAFF.

This chain joins TRBV28 and TRBJ2-5; the D gene could be TRBD1 or TRBD2 (6 bases each). The V end was cut by 5 bases, the J end by 5 bases, with 15 bases between. Germline loops: CDR1 MDHEN, CDR2 SYDVKM. The CDR3 sequence is 14 residues long. CDR3 DNA sequence: TGTGCCAGCAGTGCGAGGGGGGCCGTTGAGACCCAGTACTTC. It yields the protein CASSARGAVETQYF.

The V gene is TRBV3-1, the J gene TRBJ2-3; a possible D gene is TRBD1 (5 bases). V lost 4 bases, J lost 2 bases, and 10 bases lay in between. CDR3 length: 14 amino acids. The germline gives CDR1 LGHDT, CDR2 YNNKEL (reference sequence). The CDR3 DNA reads TGTGCCAGCAGCCGCCCGGACATCACAGATACGCAGTATTTT. It codes for CASSRPDITDTQYF.

CDR3 region: CASSPNRGQGSRQPQHF. The CDR3 DNA is TGTGCCAGCTCACCAAATCGGGGACAGGGGTCACGACAGCCCCAGCATTTT. The rearrangement uses TRBV18 and TRBJ1-5; 10 nucleotides align to TRBD1. V lost 2 bases to trimming and J lost 7 bases; unmatched junction nucleotides: 11. CDR3 length equals 17 residues. Germline assignment: CDR1 KGHSH and CDR2 LQKENI.

The chain has TRBV2 and TRBJ2-7; possible D gene TRBD2, 5 bases. The germline CDR1 and CDR2 sequences are SNHLY and FYNNEI. Trimming took off 9 bases at V and 0 bases at J, with 15 bases between the two ends. The CDR3 has 14 residues. DNA of the CDR3: TGTGCCAGTAGGCGGACTCCGAGCTCCTACGAGCAGTACTTC. Translated: CASRRTPSSYEQYF.